The 17 T cell receptor beta chains in this list originate from one sample, sequenced in a study of blood T cell repertoires in COVID-19. Using immunoSEQ multiplex PCR, the repertoire was profiled, and TCRdb retains in-frame clones only, with some absent. The data show roughly 130,000 clones, 82% seen once. The sample consisted of peripheral blood. The source is a woman aged 70-85 years with acute or convalescent COVID-19.

This chain joins TRBV29-1 and TRBJ1-2, with D possibly TRBD1 on 5 matching bases. The V end lost 6 bases, the J end lost 4 bases, and 18 bases lay between the germline ends. Germline loops: CDR1 SQVTM, CDR2 ANQGSEA. CDR3 length: 14 residues. The CDR3 here is CSVGGTQRSYGYTF. CDR3 DNA sequence: TGCAGCGTGGGGGGGACTCAAAGGAGCTATGGCTACACCTTC.

V is TRBV6-1 and J is TRBJ1-1; tentatively, D is TRBD1 (5 bases). Germline-derived CDR1 and CDR2 are MNHNS and SASEGT. The CDR3 is made up of 13 amino acids. With 0 bases removed from V and 3 bases from J, the gap between germline ends came to 5 bases. This CDR3 reads CASSEAGDTEAFF. For the CDR3, the DNA is TGTGCCAGCAGTGAAGCAGGGGACACTGAAGCTTTCTTT.

The V call is TRBV7-2, the J call TRBJ2-3; D is perhaps TRBD1 (6 bases). Germline V CDR1 and CDR2: SGHTA, FQGNSA. V lost 7 bases, J lost 5 bases, and 13 bases lay in between. The CDR3 extends over 13 amino acids. The CDR3 nucleotides are TGTGCCAGCACCCCCACAGGGTTAGATACGCAGTATTTT. Amino acid sequence: CASTPTGLDTQYF.

This clone showed up just a few times. The chain recombines TRBV15 with TRBJ2-5, with 7 nucleotides matching TRBD2. Germline V gives CDR1 LNHNV, CDR2 YYDKDF (reference sequence). The trim removed 3 bases at V and 4 bases at J, leaving 8 bases unmatched. This CDR3 spans 15 amino acids. CDR3 in amino acids: CATSSIRLAGETQYF. DNA of the CDR3: TGTGCCACCAGCAGTATTCGACTAGCCGGAGAGACCCAGTACTTC.

The chain employs TRBV27 and TRBJ2-1, with TRBD2 identical over 11 bases. Germline V CDR1 and CDR2: MNHEY, SMNVEV (reference sequence). CDR3 length: 14 amino acids. J gave up 4 bases and V 10 bases, and 6 bases lay outside the gene matches. The CDR3 is CATSGLADYNEQFF. The CDR3, as DNA: TGTGCCACCTCGGGACTAGCGGATTACAATGAGCAGTTCTTC.

This clone was seen only a few times. V usage is TRBV15 and J usage is TRBJ1-5; 7 bases map to TRBD1. This CDR3 region has 15 residues. The germline V gene has CDR1 LNHNV and CDR2 YYDKDF (reference sequence). V was clipped by 1 base and J by 7 bases; unmatched bases: 7. The CDR3 reads CATSRVWTGDQPQHF. As DNA, the CDR3 is TGTGCCACCAGCAGAGTTTGGACAGGTGACCAGCCCCAGCATTTT.

This chain connects TRBV5-1 to TRBJ1-1; unclear D gene. The CDR3 covers 14 residues. Germline CDR1 and CDR2: SGHRS and YFSETQ. Trimming stripped 0 bases from V and 1 base from J, with 7 bases between. CDR3 sequence reads: CASSLATANTEAFF. The CDR3, as DNA: TGCGCCAGCAGCTTGGCCACAGCGAACACTGAAGCTTTCTTT. Combining the CDR3 with reference TRBV5-1 and TRBJ1-1 gives the whole variable domain KAGVTQTPRYLIKTRGQQVTLSCSPISGHRSVSWYQQTPGQGLQFLFEYFSETQRNKGNFPGRFSGRQFSNSRSEMNVSTLELGDSALYLCASSLATANTEAFFGQGTRLTVV.

The V gene is TRBV6-5, the J gene TRBJ1-3; 8 nucleotides align to TRBD1. The CDR3 consists of 14 residues. The germline gives CDR1 MNHEY, CDR2 SVGAGI. With 10 bases clipped from V and 3 bases from J, the junction kept 8 bases outside the gene matches. CDR3 bases: TGTGCCATCTCGGACAGGGAGCGTGGAAACACCATATATTTT. Its protein product is CAISDRERGNTIYF.

The J gene is TRBJ2-2, the V gene TRBV28, with 7 positions matching TRBD1. There are 16 residues in the CDR3. CDR1 MDHEN and CDR2 SYDVKM come from the germline V gene. V dropped 2 bases and J dropped 5; count of bases not matched to a gene: 8. Written as DNA, the CDR3 is TGTGCCAGCAGTTTAGGAGTAGGGGGCTCGACCGGGGAGCTGTTTTTT. It encodes CASSLGVGGSTGELFF.

This chain joins TRBV6-6 and TRBJ1-3; D uncertain. The CDR3 is made up of 14 amino acids. The germline V gene encodes CDR1 MNHNY and CDR2 SVGAGI (reference sequence). Trimming cost V 7 bases and J 1 base, with 11 bases left between them. The CDR3 sequence is CASIPGSSGNTIYF. Written as DNA, the CDR3 is TGTGCCAGCATCCCGGGGAGTTCTGGAAACACCATATATTTT.

The genes are TRBV11-3 and TRBJ1-1; the match to TRBD1 covers 10 bases. From germline, CDR1 is SGHNT and CDR2 YENEEA. The CDR3 is made up of 15 amino acids. The junction had 10 bases not matched to a gene; V was cut back by 5 bases and J by 7 bases. For the CDR3, the DNA is TGTGCCAGCAGCGGGACAGGGGCCTCGCCGGGTGAAGCTTTCTTT. Its translation: CASSGTGASPGEAFF. Full variable domain (rest looked up from reference TRBV11-3 and TRBJ1-1): EAGVVQSPRYKIIEKKQPVAFWCNPISGHNTLYWYLQNLGQGPELLIRYENEEAVDDSQLPKDRFSAERLKGVDSTLKIQPAELGDSAVYLCASSGTGASPGEAFFGQGTRLTVV.

The chain recombines TRBV5-1 with TRBJ2-7; D unresolved. The CDR3 consists of 16 residues. V shed 4 bases and J shed 1 base, with 18 bases lying between them. Germline V gives CDR1 SGHRS, CDR2 YFSETQ. The CDR3 DNA reads as TGCGCCAGCAGCCCGATGCCCCAGTCAGATTCCTACGAGCAGTACGTC. As protein: CASSPMPQSDSYEQYV.

This chain connects TRBV4-3 to TRBJ1-2; D gene unclear. V was shortened by 0 bases and J by 4 bases, with 12 bases between the two germline ends. Per germline, CDR1 LGHNA and CDR2 YSLEER. There are 15 residues in the CDR3. Here the CDR3 reads CASSQDRETSYGYTF. CDR3 nucleotides: TGCGCCAGCAGCCAAGATCGGGAAACCAGCTATGGCTACACCTTC.

V is TRBV18 and J is TRBJ2-5; 11 bases line up with TRBD2. There are 15 residues in the CDR3. The J segment lost 5 bases and the V segment lost 6 bases, leaving 8 bases of the junction unmatched. Germline V gene lookup returns CDR1 KGHSH and CDR2 LQKENI. The CDR3 sequence is CASSNLTSGVETQYF. The CDR3 DNA sequence: TGTGCCAGCTCCAACCTGACTAGCGGGGTTGAGACCCAGTACTTC. Based on the CDR3 plus reference TRBV18 and TRBJ2-5, the full variable domain is NAGVMQNPRHLVRRRGQEARLRCSPMKGHSHVYWYRQLPEEGLKFMVYLQKENIIDESGMPKERFSAEFPKEGPSILRIQQVVRGDSAAYFCASSNLTSGVETQYFGPGTRLLVL.

This rearrangement joins TRBV7-9 to TRBJ1-6; TRBD1 matches 8 bases. The CDR3 runs 15 residues. V lost 2 bases, J lost 5 bases, and 2 bases stayed unmatched. Germline V gene lookup returns CDR1 SEHNR and CDR2 FQNEAQ (reference sequence). In DNA form, the CDR3 reads TGTGCCAGCAGCTTAATGACAGGGGATAATTCACCCCTCCACTTT. Translated, it gives CASSLMTGDNSPLHF.

The rearrangement joins TRBV24-1 to TRBJ2-1, with TRBD2 matching 11 bases. With V trimmed by 4 bases and J by 2 bases, 3 bases remained unmatched. In germline, CDR1 is KGHDR, CDR2 SFDVKD. This CDR3 contains 16 residues. The CDR3 spells CATSEVSGGAYNEQFF. CDR3 DNA sequence: TGTGCCACCAGTGAGGTTAGCGGGGGGGCCTACAATGAGCAGTTCTTC.

This chain joins TRBV18 and TRBJ1-1; TRBD1 matches at 11 bases. The CDR3 extends over 15 amino acids. Germline V gives CDR1 KGHSH, CDR2 LQKENI. Trimming took 2 bases from V and 5 from J; bases not matched to a gene: 4. The CDR3 nucleotides read TGTGCCAGCTCACCATGGGACAGGGGGTATACTGAAGCTTTCTTT. Encoded protein: CASSPWDRGYTEAFF.